The 28 T cell receptor beta chains listed next were all sequenced from one sample in a study of Graves' ophthalmopathy and Graves' hyperthyroidism. Amplification of TCR beta CDR3 regions used RNA transcripts. HTBI-primed RT-PCR formed the first round, and a multiplex PCR formed the second. TCRdb redid the calling of the multiplex PCR reads with MiXCR, one entry per CDR3 protein. Altogether approximately 330,000 distinct CDR3 sequences are present, about a sixth being singletons, with the ten largest covering roughly an eighth. Sequences were obtained from peripheral blood. These receptors all stem from an adult man with Graves' ophthalmopathy.

This clonotype was observed at least ten times. The chain employs TRBV9 and TRBJ2-7; the D gene is possibly TRBD2 (5 bases). The CDR3 is 14 amino acids. Trimming left V 0 bases short and J 3 bases short, with 10 bases between. From germline, CDR1 is SGDLS and CDR2 YYNGEE. CDR3 amino acids: CASSVGRASYEQYF. The CDR3 DNA sequence: TGTGCCAGCAGCGTAGGGCGGGCTAGCTACGAGCAGTACTTC.

CDR3 DNA sequence: TGTGCCAGCAGTATCTACGGGGACCGGGAGACCCAGTACTTC. It codes for CASSIYGDRETQYF. The chain carries TRBV2 and TRBJ2-5; the D gene could be TRBD1 or TRBD2 (5 bases each). This CDR3 comprises 14 residues. Germline values: CDR1 SNHLY, CDR2 FYNNEI. The V end was cut by 5 bases, the J end by 5 bases, with 15 bases between.

The rearrangement joins TRBV6-2 or TRBV6-3 to TRBJ1-1; TRBD1 is a possible D gene (6 bases). V was pared by 8 bases and J by 4 bases, with 17 bases between. CDR1 MNHEY and CDR2 SVGEGT come from the germline V gene. The length of the CDR3 is 14 residues. The CDR3 coding sequence is TGTGCCAGCTCACCCTCGGGGGCATTCACTGAAGCTTTCTTT. This codes for CASSPSGAFTEAFF.

In its sample, this clonotype was seen many times. The J gene is TRBJ1-5, the V gene TRBV6-4; D not certain. Deletions cut 5 bases from V and 0 bases from J, with 20 bases between. Germline V lookup: CDR1 MRHNA, CDR2 SNTAGT. CDR3 length: 18 amino acids. The chain's CDR3 is CASSPEPGMSYSNQPQHF. In DNA form, the CDR3 reads TGTGCCAGCAGTCCCGAGCCCGGGATGAGTTATAGCAATCAGCCCCAGCATTTT.

This clonotype was seen at least ten times. The CDR3 reads CATSEIRAGRDSGNTIYF. The CDR3, as DNA: TGTGCCACCAGTGAAATAAGAGCGGGAAGAGACTCTGGAAACACCATATATTTT. The chain links TRBV24-1 to TRBJ1-3; D gene ambiguous. V lost 4 bases, J lost 0 bases, and 18 bases lay in between. CDR1 KGHDR and CDR2 SFDVKD come from the germline V gene. The CDR3 is made up of 18 amino acids.

A note on this clonotype: A read error may account for a junction end that differs from germline. V is TRBV5-1 and J is TRBJ1-1; the D gene is possibly TRBD1 (5 bases). This CDR3 contains 16 residues. CDR1 is SGHRS and CDR2 is YFSETQ in the germline V gene. The CDR3 bases are TGCGCCAGCAGCTTGGAGGCAGTGGGCCTGGACACTGAAGCTTGCTTT. This sequence encodes CASSLEAVGLDTEACF.

This chain uses TRBV30 with TRBJ2-7, with D perhaps assigned TRBD1 or TRBD2 (5 bases each). Germline-derived CDR1 and CDR2 are GTSNPN and SVGIG (reference sequence). The CDR3 has 13 amino acids. Trimming shortened V by 8 bases and J by 2 bases, and 16 bases separated the two germline ends. CDR3 loop: CASRGVVTYEQYF. CDR3 nucleotides: TGTGCCAGCAGAGGGGTAGTGACCTACGAGCAGTACTTC.

J is TRBJ1-1 and V is TRBV25-1; D gene unclear. Germline V CDR1 and CDR2: MGHDK, SYGVNS. Trimming removed 6 bases at V and 1 base at J, with 15 bases between. The CDR3 covers 15 residues. CDR3 residues: CASRGKGSPNTEAFF. The CDR3 DNA reads TGTGCCAGCAGGGGAAAAGGGTCCCCGAACACTGAAGCTTTCTTT.

This clonotype was counted at least ten times. The chain links TRBV29-1 to TRBJ2-7; possible D gene TRBD1, 5 bases. Trimming stripped 6 bases from V and 3 bases from J, with 18 bases between. The CDR3 loop spans 14 amino acids. Per germline, CDR1 SQVTM and CDR2 ANQGSEA. The CDR3 nucleotides read TGCAGCGTGGCCCTAGGTGCGGACATCTACGAGCAGTACTTC. Protein sequence: CSVALGADIYEQYF.

This clonotype has at least ten counts. The chain joins TRBV20-1 to TRBJ2-4; the match to TRBD1 covers 10 bases. This CDR3 spans 16 amino acids. The ends lost 2 bases at V and 4 bases at J; junction bases unmatched: 8. Looked up from germline, CDR1 is DFQATT and CDR2 is SNEGSKA (reference sequence). CDR3 region: CSARPGTGATKNIQYF. The CDR3, as DNA: TGCAGTGCTAGACCCGGGACAGGGGCGACAAAAAACATTCAGTACTTC.

This clonotype was detected ten times or more. This chain uses TRBV5-8 with TRBJ1-1; D is uncertain. Trimming took 0 bases from V and 0 from J, leaving 9 bases between them. Germline V CDR1 and CDR2: SGHTS, YDEGEE. The CDR3 has 15 amino acids. The CDR3 spells CASSLVRVMNTEAFF. The CDR3 DNA sequence: TGTGCCAGCAGCTTGGTCCGGGTGATGAACACTGAAGCTTTCTTT.

This clonotype was detected many times. The rearrangement uses TRBV30 and TRBJ1-5, with a tentative D call TRBD1 (6 bases). The V end was cut by 4 bases, the J end by 7 bases, with 20 bases between. This CDR3 region has 15 residues. Germline V lookup: CDR1 GTSNPN, CDR2 SVGIG (reference sequence). The CDR3 loop is CAWTRPGGPGQPQHF. In DNA, the CDR3 is TGTGCCTGGACCCGACCGGGGGGCCCCGGACAGCCCCAGCATTTT.

This clonotype was observed a single time. The V gene is TRBV6-2 or TRBV6-3, the J gene TRBJ1-2; TRBD1 aligns across 9 bases. Trimming took 0 bases from V and 0 from J; bases not matched to a gene: 8. The CDR3 has 18 residues. Germline V gene data show CDR1 as MNHEY and CDR2 as SVGEGT. CDR3 in DNA: TGTGCCAGCAGTTACTCGGGACAGGGCGAAACCACTAACTATGGCTACACCTTC. Its translation is CASSYSGQGETTNYGYTF.

This clonotype was detected ten times or more. V gene TRBV7-9 combines with J gene TRBJ2-5; D remains unclear. V lost 1 base to trimming and J lost 7 bases, with 13 bases between them. The CDR3 is 14 amino acids. Germline V CDR1 and CDR2: SEHNR, FQNEAQ (reference sequence). CDR3 amino acids: CASSLDQRTGTQYF. In DNA, the CDR3 is TGTGCCAGCAGCTTAGATCAGCGAACGGGGACCCAGTACTTC.

The gene calls are TRBV12-3 or TRBV12-4 and TRBJ2-5, with 7 bases lining up with TRBD1. Trimming removed 3 bases from V and 1 base from J; junction bases left unmatched: 5. There are 15 residues in the CDR3. CDR3 bases: TGTGCCAGCAGTTTTGTCCGGGACAGCCAAGAGACCCAGTACTTC. Protein product: CASSFVRDSQETQYF.

This clonotype occurred many times. V usage is TRBV4-3 and J usage is TRBJ1-2, with D perhaps TRBD1 (6 bases). Trimming pared 1 base from V and 2 bases from J, leaving 8 bases between. This CDR3 is built from 14 residues. The germline gives CDR1 LGHNA, CDR2 YSLEER. The CDR3 DNA reads TGCGCCAGCAGCCAAGCTGGACAGAACTATGGCTACACCTTC. Protein: CASSQAGQNYGYTF.

This clonotype has a count of ten or more. The chain links TRBV5-1 to TRBJ1-6, with TRBD1 matching 7 bases. CDR3 length: 14 amino acids. From germline, CDR1 is SGHRS and CDR2 YFSETQ. With V trimmed by 5 bases and J by 8 bases, 7 bases remained unmatched. This CDR3 is CASSPTGVDSPLHF. The CDR3 DNA follows: TGCGCCAGCAGTCCTACAGGGGTGGATTCACCCCTCCACTTT. Drawing the rest from reference TRBV5-1 and TRBJ1-6, the complete variable domain is KAGVTQTPRYLIKTRGQQVTLSCSPISGHRSVSWYQQTPGQGLQFLFEYFSETQRNKGNFPGRFSGRQFSNSRSEMNVSTLELGDSALYLCASSPTGVDSPLHFGNGTRLTVT.

The chain joins TRBV30 to TRBJ1-6, with a weak D call TRBD1 (5 bases). The CDR3 has 11 residues. Germline CDR1 and CDR2: GTSNPN and SVGIG (reference sequence). In nucleotides, the CDR3 is TGTGCGGAGGGGCCTAATTCACCCCTCCACTTT. This sequence encodes CAEGPNSPLHF.

There are many counts of this clonotype. The gene calls are TRBV6-5 and TRBJ1-6; 8 bases align to TRBD1. V was pared by 0 bases and J by 7 bases, with 11 bases of the junction left unmatched. Germline V CDR1 and CDR2: MNHEY, SVGAGI. The CDR3 length is 18 residues. The CDR3 DNA is TGTGCCAGCAGTTACTCTTGGACAGGGAGCGGTTCGAATTCACCCCTCCACTTT. As protein: CASSYSWTGSGSNSPLHF.

This chain connects TRBV7-2 to TRBJ1-2; no reliable D call. The CDR3 runs 13 residues. Between the trimmed V and J ends, which lost 2 bases and 6 bases, there was a span of 10 bases. From germline, CDR1 is SGHTA and CDR2 FQGNSA. The CDR3 sequence is CASSLQVGDGYTF. In DNA, the CDR3 is TGTGCCAGCAGCTTACAGGTTGGGGATGGCTACACCTTC. The full variable domain, its missing parts supplied by reference TRBV7-2 and TRBJ1-2, is GAGVSQSPSNKVTEKGKDVELRCDPISGHTALYWYRQSLGQGLEFLIYFQGNSAPDKSGLPSDRFSAERTGGSVSTLTIQRTQQEDSAVYLCASSLQVGDGYTFGSGTRLTVV.

At least ten counts were recorded for this clonotype. The J gene is TRBJ1-6, the V gene TRBV6-1, with 8 bases aligning to TRBD1. The CDR3 is 16 residues long. The J segment lost 7 bases and the V segment lost 6 bases, leaving 11 bases of the junction unmatched. Germline CDR1 is MNHNS and CDR2 is SASEGT. The CDR3 DNA is TGTGCCAGCAGCGTACTTCCAGGGGGCGAGAATTCACCCCTCCACTTT. Translating gives CASSVLPGGENSPLHF.

This clonotype was counted ten times or more. This chain joins TRBV29-1 and TRBJ2-5; 9 nucleotides align to TRBD2. J gave up 5 bases and V 8 bases, and 6 bases lay outside the gene matches. The germline gives CDR1 SQVTM, CDR2 ANQGSEA. The CDR3 is 12 residues long. CDR3 DNA sequence: TGCAGCTCCTCCGGGACTAGCGAGACCCAGTACTTC. It specifies CSSSGTSETQYF.

At least ten counts were recorded for this clonotype. The V gene is TRBV10-3, the J gene TRBJ1-1; weak D call: TRBD1 (5 bases). Germline V lookup: CDR1 ENHRY, CDR2 SYGVKD. The CDR3 is 14 residues long. V dropped 5 bases and J dropped 1 base, with 11 bases sitting between them. Here the CDR3 reads CAISQTDKNTEAFF. The CDR3 nucleotides read TGTGCCATCAGTCAGACAGATAAGAACACTGAAGCTTTCTTT.

This clonotype was counted many times. V is TRBV11-3 and J is TRBJ2-7, with a possible D match to TRBD2 (5 bases). CDR3 size: 16 residues. Germline V gives CDR1 SGHNT, CDR2 YENEEA. With 5 bases removed from V and 4 bases from J, the gap between germline ends came to 21 bases. The CDR3 here is CASSPAGTNGLYEQYF. The CDR3 DNA reads TGTGCCAGCAGCCCTGCGGGTACGAATGGCCTTTACGAGCAGTACTTC.

This chain uses TRBV15 with TRBJ1-2; D uncertain. Trimming stripped 9 bases from V and 9 bases from J, with 20 bases between. From germline, CDR1 is LNHNV and CDR2 YYDKDF (reference sequence). The CDR3 runs 13 residues. The CDR3 bases are TGTGCCACAGGCCCTGTTGGCGGAGGGAGCTACACCTTC. Amino acid sequence: CATGPVGGGSYTF. The whole variable domain, filled in from reference TRBV15 and TRBJ1-2, reads DAMVIQNPRYQVTQFGKPVTLSCSQTLNHNVMYWYQQKSSQAPKLLFHYYDKDFNNEADTPDNFQSRRPNTSFCFLDIRSPGLGDTAMYLCATGPVGGGSYTFGSGTRLTVV.

This clonotype was seen ten or more times. This chain uses TRBV6-5 with TRBJ2-7; TRBD2 matches at 9 bases. The CDR3 length is 15 residues. CDR1 is MNHEY, CDR2 SVGAGI, per germline. J gave up 4 bases and V 2 bases, and 6 bases lay outside the gene matches. In nucleotides, the CDR3 is TGTGCCAGCAGTTACGGAGCGGGAGGAATGTACGAGCAGTACTTC. Protein product: CASSYGAGGMYEQYF.

This clonotype was found many times. The chain joins TRBV12-3 or TRBV12-4 to TRBJ2-2; TRBD1 matches 7 bases. J lost 0 bases, V lost 6 bases, and 7 bases had no gene match. The CDR3 covers 16 residues. In DNA form, the CDR3 reads TGTGCCAGCAGCAAAGGGGGCCTAACGAACACCGGGGAGCTGTTTTTT. It specifies CASSKGGLTNTGELFF.

This clonotype was detected many times. The gene calls are TRBV30 and TRBJ1-2; TRBD1 aligns across 9 bases. V dropped 3 bases and J dropped 7; count of bases not matched to a gene: 6. CDR3 length: 13 amino acids. The germline V gene encodes CDR1 GTSNPN and CDR2 SVGIG (reference sequence). The CDR3 here is CAWSAQDRGGYTF. The CDR3 DNA reads TGTGCCTGGAGCGCCCAGGACAGGGGTGGCTACACCTTC.